This is a list of T cell receptor beta chains from one sample in a study of blood T cell repertoires in COVID-19. TCRdb's copy holds only in-frame clones and misses some; the assay was immunoSEQ multiplex PCR. The sample has approximately 100,000 clones, around nine tenths seen once. The sequencing sample was made of peripheral blood. The receptors were sampled from a human donor with acute or convalescent COVID-19. The donor label of this sample is uncertain. Each CDR3 is given with its conserved first and last residue. D genes are given only for firm matches. Only part of the rows carry a size: once, few, many, or a class if the clone is expanded.

j_call v_call clone_size d_call cdr3_aa cdr3_nt
TRBJ1-5 TRBV7-9 . . CASSMGRGQPQHF TGTGCCAGCAGCATGGGCAGGGGTCAGCCCCAGCATTTT
TRBJ2-2 TRBV5-4 . TRBD2 CASSLAGGRLTGELFF TGTGCCAGCAGCTTGGCGGGAGGGCGGCTCACCGGGGAGCTGTTTTTT
TRBJ2-7 TRBV27 . . CASSYGGREQYF TGTGCCAGCAGCTACGGGGGGCGCGAGCAGTACTTC
TRBJ1-2 TRBV19 . TRBD1 CASSRTTGYAIYGYTF TGTGCCAGTAGTAGAACGACAGGGTATGCTATATATGGCTACACCTTC
TRBJ1-1 TRBV7-6 . . CASSPNSQENTEAFF TGTGCCAGCAGCCCCAACTCACAGGAGAACACTGAAGCTTTCTTT
TRBJ2-7 TRBV5-4 . TRBD1 CASSPGTGEAYEQYF TGTGCCAGCAGCCCCGGGACAGGGGAAGCCTACGAGCAGTACTTC
TRBJ1-2 TRBV28 few TRBD1 CASSPRDRGGGYTF TGTGCCAGCAGTCCCCGGGACAGGGGGGGTGGCTACACCTTC
TRBJ1-4 TRBV14 . TRBD1 CASSYPLDRDNEKLFF TGTGCCAGCAGCTACCCCCTGGACAGGGATAATGAAAAACTGTTTTTT
TRBJ2-1 TRBV18 . TRBD2 CASSPPVAGGPNEQFF TGTGCCAGCTCACCACCGGTAGCGGGGGGGCCCAATGAGCAGTTCTTC
TRBJ2-3 TRBV5-1 . TRBD2 CASSPASGTDTQYF TGCGCCAGCAGTCCGGCTAGCGGGACAGATACGCAGTATTTT
TRBJ2-3 TRBV6-4 . TRBD1 CASAEVGGGTDTQYF TGTGCCAGCGCCGAAGTAGGGGGCGGCACAGATACGCAGTATTTT
TRBJ2-7 TRBV5-1 . TRBD1 CASSLDRAVYEQYF TGCGCCAGCAGCCTGGACAGGGCAGTATACGAGCAGTACTTC
TRBJ2-7 TRBV5-1 . . CASSLGAFLPYEQYF TGCGCCAGCAGCTTGGGAGCGTTTTTGCCCTACGAGCAGTACTTC
TRBJ1-6 TRBV30 . . CACSKRGTVSSYNSPLHF TGTGCCTGCTCAAAACGGGGGACTGTCAGCTCCTATAATTCACCCCTCCACTTT
TRBJ2-3 TRBV6-6 . TRBD2 CASSRGASGRTSTDTQYF TGTGCCAGCAGTCGCGGGGCTAGCGGGAGAACTAGCACAGATACGCAGTATTTT
TRBJ2-3 TRBV2 . TRBD1 CAKKRQGRTDTQYF TGTGCCAAGAAACGACAGGGGCGCACAGATACGCAGTATTTT
TRBJ1-2 TRBV7-2 . TRBD1 CASTPTGDYGYTF TGTGCCAGCACCCCGACAGGGGACTATGGCTACACCTTC
TRBJ1-6 TRBV9 . . CASRTGLANSPLHF TGTGCCAGCAGAACAGGGTTGGCTAATTCACCCCTCCACTTT
TRBJ1-4 TRBV28 . . CASSLPGVVMDLFF TGTGCCAGCAGTTTACCAGGGGTGGTGATGGATCTGTTTTTT
TRBJ1-4 TRBV6-5 . . CASSYSTGELFF TGTGCCAGCAGTTACTCGACCGGGGAACTGTTTTTT
TRBJ1-2 TRBV28 once . CASSSSRYGYTF TGTGCCAGCAGTTCATCCAGGTATGGCTACACCTTC
TRBJ1-3 TRBV9 . TRBD1 CASSVDPGGASGNTIYF TGTGCCAGCAGCGTAGATCCAGGGGGAGCCTCTGGAAACACCATATATTTT
TRBJ2-5 TRBV5-4 once TRBD1 CASSSYRGSQETQYF TGTGCCAGCAGCTCCTACAGGGGTTCTCAAGAGACCCAGTACTTC
TRBJ1-6 TRBV9 . TRBD1 CASSVSDRGGNSPLHF TGTGCCAGCAGCGTAAGCGACAGGGGGGGAAATTCACCCCTCCACTTT
TRBJ1-2 TRBV5-8 . . CASSLAPRRDNTEWGYTF TGTGCCAGCAGCTTGGCCCCCCGCCGAGACAACACCGAATGGGGCTACACCTTC
TRBJ2-2 TRBV4-1 . . CASSLTPGTGELFF TGCGCCAGCAGCCTAACACCAGGGACCGGGGAGCTGTTTTTT
TRBJ1-4 TRBV5-5 . TRBD1 CASSLAAGTGNEKLFF TGTGCCAGCAGCTTGGCCGCCGGGACAGGAAATGAAAAACTGTTTTTT
TRBJ2-5 TRBV19 . . CASTPTGGRETQYF TGTGCCAGTACTCCCACGGGGGGCAGGGAGACCCAGTACTTC
TRBJ2-5 TRBV28 . . CASSLSWPQETQYF TGTGCCAGCAGTTTATCTTGGCCGCAAGAGACCCAGTACTTC
TRBJ1-4 TRBV19 . TRBD1 CASSRQGLNEKLFF TGTGCCAGTAGCCGACAGGGGCTTAATGAAAAACTGTTTTTT
TRBJ1-1 TRBV5-4 . TRBD1 CASSPRTGPTEAFF TGTGCCAGCAGCCCCCGGACAGGTCCCACTGAAGCTTTCTTT
TRBJ2-1 TRBV7-3 . TRBD2 CASSLTASGNNEQFF TGTGCCAGCAGCTTAACTGCTAGCGGGAACAATGAGCAGTTCTTC